A selection of T cell receptor beta chains follows, all from one sample in a study of early T cells in non-severe SARS-CoV-2 infection. TCRdb re-analysed the 5' RACE reads in MiXCR, keeping a single row per CDR3 protein. Found here are some 50,000 distinct CDR3 sequences, roughly 5.7% of them singletons; the top ten hold about 4.9%. Sequenced material: whole blood, taken at baseline. The receptors stem from an adult who was a healthcare worker with PCR-confirmed SARS-CoV-2 infection or an uninfected control (not recorded which). The CDR3 runs from the conserved cysteine through the conserved F or W. A D gene is named only where the DNA matches it firmly. Expanded clones get a size class; other rows say once, few or many, or leave the size out.

abundance	v_gene	d_gene	j_gene	CDR3aa	CDR3nt
many	TRBV6-4	NA	TRBJ2-2	CASSEETGNTGELFF	TGTGCCAGCAGTGAGGAGACAGGGAACACCGGGGAGCTGTTTTTT
few	TRBV2	NA	TRBJ2-3	CASSEGAARDTQYF	TGTGCCAGCAGTGAAGGGGCAGCGAGAGATACGCAGTATTTT
few	TRBV27	NA	TRBJ1-6	CASSQQNSPLHF	TGTGCCAGCAGCCAACAAAATTCACCCCTCCACTTT
many	TRBV7-3	TRBD1	TRBJ2-1	CASSPRTGRISYNEQFF	TGTGCCAGCAGCCCTCGGACAGGCCGCATCTCCTACAATGAGCAGTTCTTC
NA	TRBV5-1	TRBD1	TRBJ2-1	CASSAGTADYNEQFF	TGCGCCAGCAGCGCCGGGACAGCCGACTACAATGAGCAGTTCTTC
NA	TRBV20-1	NA	TRBJ1-5	CSATPSLGGNQPQHF	TGCAGTGCTACCCCGTCGTTGGGGGGGAATCAGCCCCAACATTTT
many	TRBV29-1	NA	TRBJ2-6	CSVDGGSHSGANVLTF	TGCAGCGTCGACGGCGGGTCCCACTCTGGGGCCAACGTCCTGACTTTC
many	TRBV9	NA	TRBJ1-5	CASSVDVGFWPQHF	TGTGCCAGCAGCGTAGATGTCGGTTTCTGGCCCCAGCATTTT
many	TRBV6-1	NA	TRBJ2-3	CASIIGGYTPTDTQYF	TGTGCCAGCATCATCGGGGGATACACGCCCACAGATACGCAGTATTTT
NA	TRBV27	NA	TRBJ1-4	CASSFRTQLFF	TGTGCCAGCAGTTTCCGGACACAACTGTTTTTT
many	TRBV9	NA	TRBJ2-2	CASSSLLGGVYTGELFF	TGTGCCAGCAGCTCCCTCCTGGGGGGAGTGTACACCGGGGAGCTGTTTTTT
few	TRBV4-1	NA	TRBJ2-1	CASSQGPGPNSDEQFF	TGCGCCAGCAGCCAAGGACCGGGACCAAATTCGGATGAGCAGTTCTTC
NA	TRBV6-5	TRBD1	TRBJ2-7	CASSYSRPGQGSYEQYF	TGTGCCAGCAGTTACTCCCGACCGGGACAGGGGTCCTACGAGCAGTACTTC
many	TRBV20-1	TRBD1	TRBJ2-5	CSARAGGLETQYF	TGCAGTGCTAGAGCAGGGGGCTTGGAGACCCAGTACTTC
NA	TRBV5-4	NA	TRBJ2-5	CASSGSFQETQYF	TGTGCCAGCAGCGGCTCCTTTCAAGAGACCCAGTACTTC
many	TRBV12-3/TRBV12-4	TRBD2	TRBJ2-4	CASSKGLAGVPVDLAKNIQYF	TGTGCCAGCAGTAAGGGACTAGCGGGAGTACCAGTTGACCTAGCCAAAAACATTCAGTACTTC
many	TRBV5-1	NA	TRBJ1-1	CASSLLGVGEAFF	TGCGCCAGCAGCTTGTTGGGGGTCGGTGAAGCTTTCTTT
many	TRBV6-5	TRBD1	TRBJ1-3	CASSRTGGSGNTIYF	TGTGCCAGCAGTCGGACAGGGGGATCTGGAAACACCATATATTTT
many	TRBV25-1	NA	TRBJ2-1	CASEKEGAKSYNEQFF	TGTGCCAGCGAAAAGGAGGGGGCGAAGTCCTACAATGAGCAGTTCTTC
few	TRBV15	NA	TRBJ1-1	CATSRGGAAEKKEAFF	TGTGCCACCAGCAGAGGGGGGGCGGCAGAAAAAAAAGAAGCTTTCTTT
many	TRBV9	NA	TRBJ1-3	CASSAQTRGGNTIYF	TGTGCCAGCAGCGCACAAACCCGTGGAGGAAACACCATATATTTT
many	TRBV25-1	NA	TRBJ1-5	CASSETGPDQPQHF	TGTGCCAGCAGTGAGACAGGACCTGATCAGCCCCAGCATTTT
many	TRBV29-1	TRBD2	TRBJ2-1	CSVEDLWLADYNEQFF	TGCAGCGTTGAAGATTTATGGCTAGCGGACTACAATGAGCAGTTCTTC
NA	TRBV4-2	NA	TRBJ2-3	CASSQDFGDTQYF	TGTGCCAGCAGCCAAGATTTTGGCGATACGCAGTATTTT
many	TRBV5-1	TRBD1	TRBJ1-3	CASSFEGTGGRGNTIYF	TGCGCCAGCAGCTTCGAAGGTACAGGGGGCCGCGGAAACACCATATATTTT
many	TRBV29-1	NA	TRBJ2-1	CSGCGMNYNEQFF	TGCAGCGGGTGTGGAATGAATTACAATGAGCAGTTCTTC
many	TRBV2	NA	TRBJ2-7	CASEASYEQYF	TGTGCCAGCGAAGCGTCCTACGAGCAGTACTTC
many	TRBV7-8	NA	TRBJ2-7	CASSVQGFGISYEQYF	TGTGCCAGCAGCGTACAGGGATTTGGAATCTCCTACGAGCAGTACTTC
many	TRBV24-1	NA	TRBJ2-2	CATNIRNTGELFF	TGTGCCACCAACATCAGGAACACCGGGGAGCTGTTTTTT
many	TRBV12-3/TRBV12-4	NA	TRBJ1-3	CASSLSPQNTIYF	TGTGCCAGCAGTTTATCCCCCCAGAACACCATATATTTT
NA	TRBV28	NA	TRBJ2-7	CASSLVPPSYEQYF	TGTGCCAGCAGTCTAGTTCCGCCCTCCTACGAGCAGTACTTC
many	TRBV5-5	NA	TRBJ2-7	CASSAILGAYEQYF	TGTGCCAGCAGCGCTATCCTCGGGGCCTACGAGCAGTACTTC
many	TRBV5-4	TRBD1	TRBJ2-7	CASSRGQGTTREQYF	TGTGCCAGCAGCAGGGGACAGGGGACGACTCGCGAGCAGTACTTC
NA	TRBV29-1	NA	TRBJ2-5	CSARVSQETQYF	TGCAGCGCCAGAGTCTCTCAAGAGACCCAGTACTTC
many	TRBV4-1	TRBD2	TRBJ2-2	CASSQDSAGLAEPWAGELFF	TGCGCCAGCAGCCAAGATAGTGCGGGACTAGCGGAACCGTGGGCCGGGGAGCTGTTTTTT
few	TRBV19	NA	TRBJ2-6	CATRPGSGANVLTF	TGTGCCACAAGACCTGGGTCTGGGGCCAACGTCCTGACTTTC
NA	TRBV30	TRBD2	TRBJ2-3	CAWSLASGRNTQYF	TGTGCCTGGAGTTTAGCTAGCGGGAGGAATACGCAGTATTTT
few	TRBV20-1	TRBD1	TRBJ1-2	CSAAQGVYGYTF	TGCAGTGCTGCACAGGGGGTCTATGGCTACACCTTC
NA	TRBV5-1	NA	TRBJ2-1	CASSLFPKSSYNEQFF	TGCGCCAGCAGCTTGTTCCCTAAGAGCTCCTACAATGAGCAGTTCTTC
many	TRBV29-1	NA	TRBJ2-3	CSVGNREGTDTQYF	TGCAGCGTTGGAAACAGGGAAGGTACAGATACGCAGTATTTT
few	TRBV11-2	TRBD2	TRBJ2-3	CASSFGTSGSSTDTQYF	TGTGCCAGCAGCTTCGGGACTAGCGGGAGTAGCACAGATACGCAGTATTTT
many	TRBV10-3	NA	TRBJ2-1	CAISEGGEQFF	TGTGCCATCAGTGAGGGAGGTGAGCAGTTCTTC
many	TRBV11-1	NA	TRBJ2-7	CASSFTGGSYEQYF	TGTGCCAGCAGCTTCACCGGGGGTTCCTACGAGCAGTACTTC
few	TRBV5-5	NA	TRBJ2-7	CASSLDILYEQYF	TGTGCCAGCAGCTTGGACATCCTCTACGAGCAGTACTTC
NA	TRBV5-1	NA	TRBJ2-3	CASSLAVDTQYF	TGCGCCAGCAGCTTGGCCGTAGATACGCAGTATTTT
medium-sized	TRBV6-2/TRBV6-3	NA	TRBJ2-7	CASSYSTGSVSYEQYF	TGTGCCAGCAGTTATAGTACCGGGAGTGTGTCCTACGAGCAGTACTTC
many	TRBV7-2	NA	TRBJ2-1	CASSLAAGGLEQFF	TGTGCCAGCAGCTTAGCCGCCGGGGGTCTTGAGCAGTTCTTC
many	TRBV7-2	NA	TRBJ1-5	CASSSPDGLSNQPQHF	TGTGCCAGCAGCTCCCCGGACGGGCTTAGCAATCAGCCCCAGCATTTT
NA	TRBV2	NA	TRBJ1-3	CASKRKWASGNTIYF	TGTGCCAGCAAGAGAAAGTGGGCGTCCGGAAACACCATATATTTT
NA	TRBV9	TRBD2	TRBJ2-3	CASSVGGLAGPTDTQYF	TGTGCCAGCAGCGTAGGGGGATTAGCGGGACCCACAGATACGCAGTATTTT
many	TRBV6-6	TRBD2	TRBJ2-5	CASSKLQIQGTSGSKQETQYF	TGTGCCAGCAGTAAACTCCAAATCCAGGGGACTAGCGGGAGCAAGCAAGAGACCCAGTACTTC
many	TRBV5-5	TRBD1	TRBJ1-3	CASSLGQGISSGNTIYF	TGTGCCAGCAGCTTGGGACAGGGGATAAGCTCTGGAAACACCATATATTTT
few	TRBV4-2	NA	TRBJ1-2	CASSSTTMTNYGYTF	TGTGCCAGCAGCTCCACGACAATGACTAACTATGGCTACACCTTC
many	TRBV11-3	TRBD2	TRBJ2-1	CASSSGTSGRGEQFF	TGTGCCAGCAGCTCCGGGACTAGCGGGAGGGGGGAGCAGTTCTTC
NA	TRBV6-1	NA	TRBJ1-5	CASSDRADNQPQHF	TGTGCCAGCAGTGACAGGGCGGACAATCAGCCCCAGCATTTT